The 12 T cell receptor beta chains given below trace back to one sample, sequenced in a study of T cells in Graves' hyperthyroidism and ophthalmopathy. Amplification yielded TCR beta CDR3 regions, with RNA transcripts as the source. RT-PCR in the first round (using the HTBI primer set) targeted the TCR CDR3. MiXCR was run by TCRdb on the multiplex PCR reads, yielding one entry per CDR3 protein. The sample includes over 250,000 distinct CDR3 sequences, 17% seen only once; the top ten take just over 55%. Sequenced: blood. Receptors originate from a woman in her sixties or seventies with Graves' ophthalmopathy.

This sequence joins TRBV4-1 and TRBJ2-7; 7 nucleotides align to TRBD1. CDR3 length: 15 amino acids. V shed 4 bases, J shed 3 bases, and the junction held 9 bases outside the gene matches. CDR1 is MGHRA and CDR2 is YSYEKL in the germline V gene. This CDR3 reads CASSRLVGTVYEQYF. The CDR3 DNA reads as TGCGCCAGCAGCCGTCTAGTCGGGACAGTCTACGAGCAGTACTTC.

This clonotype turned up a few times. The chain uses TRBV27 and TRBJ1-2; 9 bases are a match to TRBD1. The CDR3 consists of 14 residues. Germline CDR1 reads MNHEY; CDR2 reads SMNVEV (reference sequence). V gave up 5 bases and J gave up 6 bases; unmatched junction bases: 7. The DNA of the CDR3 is TGTGCCAGCAGTCGTTTAGGACAGGGGAATGGCTACACCTTC. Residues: CASSRLGQGNGYTF.

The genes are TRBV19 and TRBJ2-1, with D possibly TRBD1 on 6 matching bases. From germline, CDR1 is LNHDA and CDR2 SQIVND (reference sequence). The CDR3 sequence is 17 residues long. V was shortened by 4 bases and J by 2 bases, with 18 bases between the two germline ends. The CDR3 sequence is CASSKWGQSDTYNEQFF. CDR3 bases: TGTGCCAGTAGTAAGTGGGGGCAGTCGGATACCTACAATGAGCAGTTCTTC.

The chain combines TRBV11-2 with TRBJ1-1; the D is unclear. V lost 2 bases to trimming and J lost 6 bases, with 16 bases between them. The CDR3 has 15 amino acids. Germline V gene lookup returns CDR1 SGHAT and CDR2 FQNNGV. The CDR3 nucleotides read TGTGCCAGCAGCTTATTCCACTGGGGTGGTTCTGAAGCTTTCTTT. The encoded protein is CASSLFHWGGSEAFF.

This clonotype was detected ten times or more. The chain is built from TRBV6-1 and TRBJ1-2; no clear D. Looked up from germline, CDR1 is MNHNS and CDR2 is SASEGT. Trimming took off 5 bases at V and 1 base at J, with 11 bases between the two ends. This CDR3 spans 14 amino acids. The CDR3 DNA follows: TGTGCCAGCAGTCCAATACCGGGTAACTATGGCTACACCTTC. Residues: CASSPIPGNYGYTF.

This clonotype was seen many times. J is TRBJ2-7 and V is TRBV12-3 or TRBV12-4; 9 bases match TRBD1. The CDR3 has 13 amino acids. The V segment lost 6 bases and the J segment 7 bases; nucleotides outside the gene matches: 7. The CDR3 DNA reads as TGTGCCAGCAGAACAGGGGGCGGTCGGGAGCAGTACTTC. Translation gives CASRTGGGREQYF.

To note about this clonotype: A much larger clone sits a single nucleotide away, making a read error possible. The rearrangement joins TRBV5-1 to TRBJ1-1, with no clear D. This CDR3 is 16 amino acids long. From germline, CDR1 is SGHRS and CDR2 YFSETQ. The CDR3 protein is CATSLAAAGHPAEAFF. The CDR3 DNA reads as TGCGCCACCAGCTTGGCCGCGGCAGGTCACCCGGCGGAAGCTTTCTTT.

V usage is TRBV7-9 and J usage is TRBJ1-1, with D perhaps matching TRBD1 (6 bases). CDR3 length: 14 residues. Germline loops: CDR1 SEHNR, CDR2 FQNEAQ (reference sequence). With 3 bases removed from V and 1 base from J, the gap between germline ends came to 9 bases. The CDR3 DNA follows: TGTGCCAGCAGCTTGACACAGGGGAACACTGAAGCTTTCTTT. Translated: CASSLTQGNTEAFF.

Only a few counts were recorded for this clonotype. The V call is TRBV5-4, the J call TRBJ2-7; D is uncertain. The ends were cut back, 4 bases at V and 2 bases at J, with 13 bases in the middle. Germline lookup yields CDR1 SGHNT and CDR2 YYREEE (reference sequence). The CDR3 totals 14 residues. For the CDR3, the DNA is TGTGCCAGCAGCCGACAAGACCTGACCTACGAGCAGTACTTC. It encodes CASSRQDLTYEQYF.

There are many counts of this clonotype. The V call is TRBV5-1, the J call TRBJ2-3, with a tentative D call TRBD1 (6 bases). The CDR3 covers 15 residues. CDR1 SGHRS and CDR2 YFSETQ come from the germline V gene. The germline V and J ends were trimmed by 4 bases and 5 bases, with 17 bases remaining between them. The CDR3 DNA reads TGCGCCAGCAGCCTTACCGGGACAAGGGAAGATACGCAGTATTTT. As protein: CASSLTGTREDTQYF.

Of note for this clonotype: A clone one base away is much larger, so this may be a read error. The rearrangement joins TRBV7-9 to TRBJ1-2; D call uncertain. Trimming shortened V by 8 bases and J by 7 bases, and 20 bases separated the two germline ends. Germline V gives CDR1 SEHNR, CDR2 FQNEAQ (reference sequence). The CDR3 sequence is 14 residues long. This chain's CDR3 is CASPRVGMDLGYTF. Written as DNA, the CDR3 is TGTGCCAGCCCACGAGTGGGGATGGACCTTGGCTACACCTTC.

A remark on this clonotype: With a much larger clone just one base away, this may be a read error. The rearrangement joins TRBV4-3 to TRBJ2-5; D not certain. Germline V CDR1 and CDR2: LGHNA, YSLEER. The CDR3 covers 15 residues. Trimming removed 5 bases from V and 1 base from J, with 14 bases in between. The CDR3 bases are TGCGCCAGCAGCGTTGACGGACGTACCCAAGAGACCCAGTACTTC. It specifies CASSVDGRTQETQYF.